This T cell receptor beta chain derives from a study of beta chain features in type 1 diabetes. Study-wide findings and caveats: Patients with Type 1 diabetes showed moderately but significantly shorter TCRB CDR3s in all four CD4+ subsets.

Reverse transcription of all isolated RNA meant that expressed TCRB transcripts were sequenced. The assay was immunoSEQ multiplex PCR, and TCRdb's table has in-frame clones only and misses some. The repertoire holds over 200,000 clones, approximately 11% seen once, with around 0.018% in the top ten. This clone was detected a few times. Its antigen is currently unknown. This CDR3 has 12 amino acids. Germline V lookup: CDR1 SQVTM, CDR2 ANQGSEA. Losses at the gene ends were 6 bases for V and 10 bases for J; bases not matched to a gene: 8. This clonotype was sampled from a man aged 25 to 40 with type 1 diabetes. The chain combines TRBV29-1 with TRBJ1-1; 10 bases agree with TRBD1. The sample consisted of naive CD4+ T cells from blood. The CDR3 loop reads CSVSDRGLPAFF. CDR3 nucleotide sequence: TGCAGCGTCTCCGACAGGGGGCTTCCAGCTTTCTTT.